The T cell receptor beta chain under discussion was sequenced for a study of T cells in Graves' hyperthyroidism and ophthalmopathy. Trimming took 4 bases from V and 1 from J; bases not matched to a gene: 5. The germline V gene has CDR1 GTSNPN and CDR2 SVGIG (reference sequence). The CDR3 totals 14 residues. Not enrolled were patients with uncontrolled infection, other autoimmune disease, pregnancy or lactation. Out of about 10 ml of fresh peripheral blood came the PBMCs. At least ten counts were recorded for this clonotype. Amplification targeted TCR beta CDR3 regions from RNA transcripts. HTBI primers drove first-round RT-PCR of the TCR CDR3. In TCRdb, the multiplex PCR reads were re-called with MiXCR into one record per CDR3 protein. The sample yields 250,000 to 300,000 distinct CDR3 sequences, 15% to 20% seen once.

Sequenced material: blood. The chain has TRBV30 and TRBJ2-7; TRBD1 matches at 9 bases. The clonotype comes from a man aged 45-65 years with Graves' ophthalmopathy. CDR3 sequence: CAWKGQGESYEQYF. CDR3 coding DNA: TGTGCCTGGAAGGGACAGGGAGAATCCTACGAGCAGTACTTC.